The present entry profiles one T cell receptor (beta chain) with its context. This CDR3 contains 13 residues. Per germline, CDR1 SGHTA and CDR2 FQGNSA. The V end lost 1 base, the J end lost 5 bases, and 8 bases lay between the germline ends. These data originate in a study of shared clonotypes between healthy human individuals. Turning to the study itself: Each donor's CD4 naive and CD4 memory cells filled three plates apiece, CD8 naive two, and CD8 memory one.

The study ran the assay at deep level. Produced via immunoSEQ multiplex PCR; TCRdb's table is partial and in-frame only. Seen here are 980,000 or so clones, about three quarters observed once, and the top ten hold over 1.3%. This sequence joins TRBV7-2 and TRBJ2-5; D unclear. The source is a young man in good health. Material for sequencing was memory CD4+ T cells sorted from blood. Subset in this sample: CD45RA-negative fraction. The CDR3 nucleotides read TGTGCCAGCAGCTTAGAAGTAGGGGAGACCCAGTACTTC. Its protein product is CASSLEVGETQYF.